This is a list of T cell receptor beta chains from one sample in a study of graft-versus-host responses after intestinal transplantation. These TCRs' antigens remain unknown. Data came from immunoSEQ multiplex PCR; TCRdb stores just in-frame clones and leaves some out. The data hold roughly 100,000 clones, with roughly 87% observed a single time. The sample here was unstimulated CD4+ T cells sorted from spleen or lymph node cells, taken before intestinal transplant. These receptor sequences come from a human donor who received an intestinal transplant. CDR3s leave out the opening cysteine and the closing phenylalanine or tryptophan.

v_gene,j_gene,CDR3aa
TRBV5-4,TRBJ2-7,ASSLGQGAYEQY
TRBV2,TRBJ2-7,ASSAPGVDYEQY
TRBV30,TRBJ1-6,ACSTDNSPLH
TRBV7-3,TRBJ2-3,ASSTQRGGRLDTQY
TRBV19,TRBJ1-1,ASSITRNTEAF
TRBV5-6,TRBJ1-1,ASSLRRAQGQGEAF
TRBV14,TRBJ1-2,ASSQPGTYGYT
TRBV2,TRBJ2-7,ASRPVGLAGDEQY
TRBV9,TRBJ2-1,ASSVSGGSYNEQF
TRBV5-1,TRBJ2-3,ASATGLIGTDTQY
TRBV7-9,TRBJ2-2,ASSTRTSGRTGELF
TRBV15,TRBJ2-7,ATSRGPPGSTYEQY
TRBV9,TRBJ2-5,ASSVRGGQQETQY
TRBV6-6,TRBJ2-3,ASKGGGAGEDTQY
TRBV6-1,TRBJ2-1,ASSWTGTTGNEQF
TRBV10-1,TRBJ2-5,ASRDRRKETQY
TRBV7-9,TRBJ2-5,ASSLRDSQETQY
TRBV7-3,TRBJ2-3,ASSTVGSADTQY
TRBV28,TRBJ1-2,ASRTLTGTGRGANYGYT
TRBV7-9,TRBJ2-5,ASSLNSGRETQY
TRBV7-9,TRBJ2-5,ASSHGTGGITETQY
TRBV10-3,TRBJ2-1,AIRPGLAGGENEQF
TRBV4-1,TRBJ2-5,ASSQSRETQY
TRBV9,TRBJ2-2,ASSVERPNTGELF
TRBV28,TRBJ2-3,ASSYGGYIAGTQY
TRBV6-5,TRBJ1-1,ASSRTLSGGTEAF
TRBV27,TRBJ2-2,ASRGTSGRGRTGELF
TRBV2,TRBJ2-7,ASSRYWRGGYEQY
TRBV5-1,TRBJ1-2,ASSFGTRGRSNYGYT
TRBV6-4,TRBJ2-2,ASLPPDSAGGPKTGELF
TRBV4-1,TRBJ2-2,ASSRSSHYTNTGELF
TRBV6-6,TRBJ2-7,ASSYAQAGWGEQY
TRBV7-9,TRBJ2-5,ASRLEPGTGLTSETQY
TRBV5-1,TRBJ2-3,ASRSWDRGPDTQY
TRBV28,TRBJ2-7,AGRQRAPSYEQY
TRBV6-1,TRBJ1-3,ASSGDSPGRPRNTIY
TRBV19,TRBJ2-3,AIGLAGTDTQY
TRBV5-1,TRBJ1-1,ASTWGGQGKTEAF
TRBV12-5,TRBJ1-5,ASGLGRDGGEPQH
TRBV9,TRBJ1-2,ASSTPTGDYGYT
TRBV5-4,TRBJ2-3,ASSWSGGHTDTQY
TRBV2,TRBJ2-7,ASRRRGDSSYEQY
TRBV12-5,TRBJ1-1,ASGPYSGGNTEAF
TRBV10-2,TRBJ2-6,ASSPSDSVGANVLT
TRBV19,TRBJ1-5,ASTLQGFNQPQH
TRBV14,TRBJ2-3,ASSQGDTQY
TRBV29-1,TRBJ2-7,SATGLAGGPVTYEQY
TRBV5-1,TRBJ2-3,ASSLGQHTDTQY